One sample yielded the 31 T cell receptor beta chains listed below, sequenced in a study of cytomegalovirus exposure and HLA in healthy donors. This PCR relied on a set of 60 Vbeta primers and 13 Jbeta primers. Data came from immunoSEQ multiplex PCR; TCRdb stores just in-frame clones and leaves some out. The repertoire holds 180,000 or so clones, with about 82% as singletons. The specimen was PBMCs. The receptors were sampled from a young man in good health and CMV-seronegative.

The chain carries TRBV6-5 and TRBJ1-1; TRBD1 might be the D (6 bases). In germline, CDR1 is MNHEY, CDR2 SVGAGI. The CDR3 loop spans 15 amino acids. The ends were cut back, 4 bases at V and 4 bases at J, with 16 bases in the middle. The CDR3 protein is CASSFWGGGSTEAFF. The CDR3 DNA follows: TGTGCCAGCAGTTTTTGGGGGGGCGGGAGCACTGAAGCTTTCTTT.

The chain recombines TRBV5-4 with TRBJ1-2; D possibly corresponds to TRBD1 (5 bases). V lost 0 bases, J lost 3 bases, and 12 bases lay in between. The CDR3 has 15 amino acids. Per germline, CDR1 SGHNT and CDR2 YYREEE (reference sequence). The CDR3 spells CASSLARGEHYGYTF. For the CDR3, the DNA is TGTGCCAGCAGCTTGGCCCGGGGGGAGCACTATGGCTACACCTTC.

The gene calls are TRBV28 and TRBJ1-5; D unclear. Germline CDR1 and CDR2: MDHEN and SYDVKM. Trimming pared 2 bases from V and 6 bases from J, leaving 5 bases between. The CDR3 extends over 12 amino acids. The CDR3 loop is CASSLVIQPQHF. CDR3 DNA: TGTGCCAGCAGTTTAGTAATTCAGCCCCAGCATTTT.

This CDR3 is CATSTGVGYTF. The CDR3 nucleotides read TGTGCCACCTCGACAGGGGTTGGCTACACCTTC. The V and J genes are TRBV19 and TRBJ1-2; TRBD1 agrees at 8 bases. The CDR3 has 11 residues. With V trimmed by 10 bases and J by 7 bases, 5 bases remained unmatched. Germline V gene lookup returns CDR1 LNHDA and CDR2 SQIVND (reference sequence).

The chain recombines TRBV10-3 with TRBJ2-1, with 10 bases lining up with TRBD2. The CDR3 runs to 16 residues. After removal of 0 bases from V and 4 bases from J, the junction contained 3 bases not matched to a gene. Germline V CDR1 and CDR2: ENHRY, SYGVKD. CDR3 sequence: CAISESHSGRYNEQFF. CDR3 DNA: TGTGCCATCAGTGAGTCCCATAGCGGGAGGTACAATGAGCAGTTCTTC.

This clone was counted a single time. The CDR3: CASSQGQGETQYF. DNA for the CDR3: TGTGCCAGCTCACAGGGACAGGGTGAGACCCAGTACTTC. V and J are TRBV18 and TRBJ2-5, with TRBD1 matching over 9 bases. J lost 5 bases, V lost 4 bases, and 2 bases had no gene match. CDR3 length equals 13 residues. Germline lookup yields CDR1 KGHSH and CDR2 LQKENI.

CDR3 coding DNA: TGTGCCAGCAGTGAAGCGCCGGAGGACTTCTCCTACGAGCAGTACTTC. It yields the protein CASSEAPEDFSYEQYF. The rearrangement links TRBV2 to TRBJ2-7; a weak D match, TRBD2 (5 bases). The V end was cut by 0 bases, the J end by 0 bases, with 12 bases between. The CDR3 has 16 amino acids. CDR1 and CDR2 from the germline V gene are SNHLY and FYNNEI.

This clone showed up just a few times. The genes are TRBV5-4 and TRBJ1-4, with no clear D. V dropped 4 bases and J dropped 2 bases, with 9 bases sitting between them. The CDR3 runs 14 residues. CDR1 is SGHNT and CDR2 is YYREEE in the germline V gene (reference sequence). The chain's CDR3 is CASSLGSTNEKLFF. As DNA, the CDR3 is TGTGCCAGCAGCCTAGGTTCGACTAATGAAAAACTGTTTTTT.

V is TRBV2 and J is TRBJ1-2, with D hard to call. The CDR3 contains 16 residues. The germline gives CDR1 SNHLY, CDR2 FYNNEI. V was clipped by 3 bases and J by 6 bases, with 20 bases between them. In DNA, the CDR3 is TGTGCCAGCAGTGAGAATACGGGGAGGCTAAGTGATGGCTACACCTTC. It is translated as CASSENTGRLSDGYTF. The full variable domain, completed using reference TRBV2 and TRBJ1-2, is EPEVTQTPSHQVTQMGQEVILRCVPISNHLYFYWYRQILGQKVEFLVSFYNNEISEKSEIFDDQFSVERPDGSNFTLKIRSTKLEDSAMYFCASSENTGRLSDGYTFGSGTRLTVV.

The V gene is TRBV13, the J gene TRBJ2-3, with a weak D call TRBD1 (6 bases). The CDR3 has 14 amino acids. Per the germline V gene, CDR1 is PRHDT and CDR2 is FYEKMQ (reference sequence). Between the trimmed V and J ends, which lost 3 bases and 2 bases, there was a span of 9 bases. The CDR3 here is CASSLRQATDTQYF. The CDR3 DNA follows: TGTGCCAGCAGCTTGAGACAGGCCACAGATACGCAGTATTTT.

In this sample, this clone turned up a few times. V gene TRBV25-1 combines with J gene TRBJ2-7; 11 bases line up with TRBD1. The CDR3 has 16 residues. V shed 4 bases and J 0 bases; nucleotides not matched to a gene: 5. CDR1 and CDR2 from the germline V gene are MGHDK and SYGVNS. The CDR3 region is CASSAPGTGGSYEQYF. The CDR3 nucleotides read TGTGCCAGCAGTGCGCCAGGGACAGGGGGCTCCTACGAGCAGTACTTC.

The V call is TRBV9, the J call TRBJ2-3, with 8 bases aligning to TRBD2. Germline CDR1 reads SGDLS; CDR2 reads YYNGEE. This CDR3 is 16 amino acids long. J gave up 1 base and V 0 bases, and 4 bases lay outside the gene matches. For the CDR3, the DNA is TGTGCCAGCAGCGTAGCTAGCGGGCGCCGCACAGATACGCAGTATTTT. Its translation: CASSVASGRRTDTQYF.

The chain uses TRBV28 and TRBJ1-5; D remains ambiguous. Germline CDR1 and CDR2: MDHEN and SYDVKM. V dropped 4 bases and J dropped 9 bases, with 7 bases sitting between them. The CDR3 runs 11 residues. The CDR3 DNA is TGTGCCAGCAGTTCCCCAGGGCCCCAGCATTTT. Its protein is CASSSPGPQHF.

This clone has more than one count but fewer than ten. The V and J genes are TRBV7-3 and TRBJ1-1; 8 positions agree with TRBD1. V gave up 2 bases and J gave up 1 base; unmatched junction bases: 3. Looked up from germline, CDR1 is SGHTA and CDR2 is FQGTGA. CDR3 length: 15 residues. The DNA for the CDR3 is TGTGCCAGCAGCTTACGGACAGGGCGGAACACTGAAGCTTTCTTT. Translation: CASSLRTGRNTEAFF.

The chain couples TRBV7-9 to TRBJ1-3, with D unclear. Germline CDR1 is SEHNR and CDR2 is FQNEAQ (reference sequence). Trimming pared 0 bases from V and 4 bases from J, leaving 10 bases between. The CDR3 loop spans 15 amino acids. This chain's CDR3 is CASSLAKGAGNTIYF. CDR3 nucleotide sequence: TGTGCCAGCAGCTTAGCTAAGGGAGCGGGAAACACCATATATTTT.

The rearrangement joins TRBV9 to TRBJ1-1; D ambiguous. Germline values: CDR1 SGDLS, CDR2 YYNGEE. The CDR3 length is 13 residues. V lost 1 base and J lost 3, with 7 bases in between. The CDR3, as DNA: TGTGCCAGCAGCGTATTTAGAGACACTGAAGCTTTCTTT. Its translation is CASSVFRDTEAFF.

This chain connects TRBV19 to TRBJ2-3, with D possibly matching TRBD1 (5 bases). The ends were cut back, 1 base at V and 3 bases at J, with 11 bases in the middle. CDR1 and CDR2 (germline): LNHDA, SQIVND (reference sequence). This CDR3 has 15 residues. This chain's CDR3 is CASSIGRDWTDTQYF. CDR3 sequence (DNA): TGTGCCAGTAGTATAGGCAGGGATTGGACAGATACGCAGTATTTT.

The rearrangement links TRBV5-4 to TRBJ2-2, with D unresolved. The CDR3 covers 12 residues. Germline CDR1 reads SGHNT; CDR2 reads YYREEE (reference sequence). V was cut by 5 bases and J by 1 base, with 3 bases left in between. The CDR3 DNA reads as TGTGCCAGCAGGAGGAACACCGGGGAGCTGTTTTTT. Protein product: CASRRNTGELFF.

This chain joins TRBV6-1 and TRBJ2-7; no definite D call. The CDR3 spans 14 residues. Germline CDR1 is MNHNS and CDR2 is SASEGT. Trimming removed 0 bases at V and 4 bases at J, with 10 bases between. The DNA for the CDR3 is TGTGCCAGCAGTGAAGCGCCGTCGGTTTACGAGCAGTACTTC. Its protein is CASSEAPSVYEQYF.

This clone was counted between two and nine times. The chain combines TRBV9 with TRBJ2-5; TRBD2 agrees at 8 bases. The CDR3 is made up of 16 amino acids. V was clipped by 0 bases and J by 5 bases; unmatched bases: 9. CDR1 is SGDLS, CDR2 YYNGEE, per germline. The CDR3 DNA is TGTGCCAGCAGCGTAGCGGGAGGGCGGGGAGGGGAGACCCAGTACTTC. It specifies CASSVAGGRGGETQYF.

Comments on this clone: One junction end does not reproduce the germline sequence, and a read error may be involved. The chain has TRBV7-9 and TRBJ1-3, with D unclear. The CDR3 consists of 12 residues. Germline V CDR1 and CDR2: SEHNR, FQNEAQ (reference sequence). The CDR3 DNA is TGTTCCAGCAGCTTATCGGGAAACACCATATATTTT. Translating gives CSSSLSGNTIYF.

This clone occurred a few times. The chain recombines TRBV11-3 with TRBJ2-1; D is ambiguous. The germline gives CDR1 SGHNT, CDR2 YENEEA. The CDR3 is 14 residues long. Trimming pared 5 bases from V and 2 bases from J, leaving 10 bases between. The CDR3 loop reads CASSRLAAYNEQFF. The CDR3 DNA follows: TGTGCCAGCAGCCGCCTCGCGGCCTACAATGAGCAGTTCTTC.

The genes are TRBV6-5 and TRBJ1-1; tentatively, D is TRBD1 (6 bases). The CDR3 consists of 13 residues. V lost 2 bases and J lost 8, with 12 bases in between. Per the germline V gene, CDR1 is MNHEY and CDR2 is SVGAGI. This CDR3 is CASSYGGAGEAFF. CDR3 DNA sequence: TGTGCCAGCAGTTACGGGGGGGCAGGGGAAGCTTTCTTT.

This chain links TRBV29-1 with TRBJ2-6; tentative D call: TRBD2 (5 bases). Trimming cost V 6 bases and J 1 base, with 13 bases left between them. This CDR3 spans 15 amino acids. Germline CDR1 and CDR2: SQVTM and ANQGSEA. The CDR3 nucleotides read TGCAGCGTCGGGATCAGCGGATCTGGGGCCAACGTCCTGACTTTC. It translates to CSVGISGSGANVLTF.

The gene calls are TRBV9 and TRBJ2-7, with 7 positions matching TRBD1. Germline CDR1 reads SGDLS; CDR2 reads YYNGEE. This CDR3 has 18 residues. V gave up 4 bases and J gave up 2 bases; unmatched junction bases: 18. The CDR3 sequence is CASSPQPPALTGAYEQYF. As DNA, the CDR3 is TGTGCCAGCAGCCCTCAACCACCCGCATTAACAGGGGCCTACGAGCAGTACTTC.

This clone was counted between two and nine times. The rearrangement joins TRBV19 to TRBJ1-1; D not certain. There are 13 residues in the CDR3. Trimming took 4 bases from V and 7 from J, leaving 13 bases between them. Germline V gene sequence: CDR1 LNHDA, CDR2 SQIVND (reference sequence). Here the CDR3 DNA reads TGTGCCAGTAGTAGGGAGGCACGAAGTGAAGCTTTCTTT. Translating gives CASSREARSEAFF.

The J gene is TRBJ2-1, the V gene TRBV28, with D possibly matching TRBD1 (6 bases). The V gene's germline CDR1 is MDHEN and CDR2 SYDVKM. The CDR3 is made up of 16 amino acids. Trimming cost V 0 bases and J 1 base, with 10 bases left between them. DNA for the CDR3: TGTGCCAGCAGTTTATGGGCCCAGGGGTCCTACAATGAGCAGTTCTTC. As protein: CASSLWAQGSYNEQFF.

This chain uses TRBV6-5 with TRBJ1-5, with a tentative D call TRBD1 (5 bases). The CDR3 loop spans 13 amino acids. Trimming took off 6 bases at V and 4 bases at J, with 10 bases between the two ends. Germline V gene lookup returns CDR1 MNHEY and CDR2 SVGAGI. The CDR3 protein is CASSRDRNQPQHF. The CDR3 coding sequence is TGTGCCAGCAGCAGGGATCGGAATCAGCCCCAGCATTTT.

This rearrangement joins TRBV28 to TRBJ1-5, with 10 bases matching TRBD1. V lost 7 bases, J lost 5 bases, and 11 bases stayed unmatched. This CDR3 is 16 amino acids long. The germline CDR1 and CDR2 sequences are MDHEN and SYDVKM. CDR3 sequence reads: CASTMFIGTGDQPQHF. The CDR3 DNA reads TGTGCCAGCACTATGTTCATCGGGACAGGGGATCAGCCCCAGCATTTT.

This clone has just a few counts. V usage is TRBV9 and J usage is TRBJ1-5; D gene ambiguous. Trimming cost V 7 bases and J 5 bases, with 10 bases left between them. The germline CDR1 and CDR2 sequences are SGDLS and YYNGEE. The CDR3 consists of 12 residues. The chain's CDR3 is CASGDGDQPQHF. Here the CDR3 DNA reads TGTGCCAGCGGAGACGGCGATCAGCCCCAGCATTTT.

The V call is TRBV29-1, the J call TRBJ1-1; unclear D gene. The V end was cut by 5 bases, the J end by 1 base, with 5 bases between. This CDR3 is 11 amino acids long. Looked up from germline, CDR1 is SQVTM and CDR2 is ANQGSEA. CDR3 sequence: CSVTWNTEAFF. In DNA form, the CDR3 reads TGCAGCGTTACTTGGAACACTGAAGCTTTCTTT.